This TCR beta chain was sequenced in a study of CD8 T cells in ankylosing spondylitis. Via MiXCR, TCRdb re-called the 5' RACE reads, giving one row per CDR3 protein. The table records approximately 110,000 distinct CDR3 sequences, around 24% of them present only once. Worth noting for this clonotype: Antigen: not known.

The study's findings and limits: For ankylosing spondylitis blood, a TCR beta motif of about 8 highly homologous variants appeared characteristic.

V gave up 8 bases and J gave up 5 bases, with 12 bases separating them. The CDR3 runs 13 residues. The germline CDR1 and CDR2 sequences are MNHEY and SVGEGT. The sample taken for sequencing was synovial fluid, either unsorted or a sorted T cell fraction (not recorded which). The sequence derives from a male donor with ankylosing spondylitis. The rearrangement joins TRBV6-2 or TRBV6-3 to TRBJ1-4; D is unresolved. The CDR3 protein is CASWTVENEKLFF. The CDR3 DNA is TGTGCCAGCTGGACTGTTGAGAATGAAAAACTGTTTTTT.